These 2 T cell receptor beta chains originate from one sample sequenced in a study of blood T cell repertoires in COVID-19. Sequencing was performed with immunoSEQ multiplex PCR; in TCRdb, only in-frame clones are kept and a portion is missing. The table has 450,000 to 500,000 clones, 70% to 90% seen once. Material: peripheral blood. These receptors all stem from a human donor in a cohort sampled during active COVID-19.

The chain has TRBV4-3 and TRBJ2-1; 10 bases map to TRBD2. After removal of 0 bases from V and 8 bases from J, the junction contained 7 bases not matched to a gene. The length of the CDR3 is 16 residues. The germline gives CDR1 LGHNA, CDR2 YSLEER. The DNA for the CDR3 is TGCGCCAGCAGCCAAGATGGGAGCGGGAGGGTTCATGAGCAGTTCTTC. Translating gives CASSQDGSGRVHEQFF.

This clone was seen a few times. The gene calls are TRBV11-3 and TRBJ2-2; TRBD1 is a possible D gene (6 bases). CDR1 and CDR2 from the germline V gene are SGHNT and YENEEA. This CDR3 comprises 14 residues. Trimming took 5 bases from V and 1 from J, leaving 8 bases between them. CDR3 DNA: TGTGCCAGCAGCCCGGGACAGAACACCGGGGAGCTGTTTTTT. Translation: CASSPGQNTGELFF.